These 22 T cell receptor beta chains were all obtained from the same sample, sequenced in a study of prognosis after radiotherapy for stage I lung cancer. Multiplex PCR in two rounds served to amplify TCR beta CDR3 from genomic DNA. First-round PCR used primers specific to each TRBV and TRBJ gene. TCRdb fed the multiplex PCR reads into MiXCR, producing one record per CDR3 protein. Of around 15,000 distinct CDR3 sequences listed, about 50% are singletons. The source material was PBMCs, sampled before or after stereotactic body radiation therapy (not recorded which). The receptor source for this set is a donor aged 50 or older with non-small cell lung cancer.

In regard to this clonotype: A clone one base away is much larger, so this may be a read error. The chain uses TRBV29-1 and TRBJ2-1; perhaps TRBD2 as D (6 bases). Trimming cost V 2 bases and J 13 bases, with 21 bases left between them. This CDR3 is built from 14 residues. Germline V gene data show CDR1 as SQVTM and CDR2 as ANQGSEA. In DNA form, the CDR3 reads TGCAGCGTTGAACGGCTAGCGACCTGGGTCGTACAGTTCTTC. Its translation is CSVERLATWVVQFF.

Concerning this clonotype itself: At one of its ends the junction is not consistent with the germline gene, which may arise from a read error. The chain joins TRBV5-1 to TRBJ1-2, with D possibly TRBD1 on 5 matching bases. The CDR3 has 16 amino acids. The germline V gene encodes CDR1 SGHRS and CDR2 YFSETQ. CDR3 protein: CTSSLAGSDKGHGYTF. The CDR3 DNA reads as TGCACCAGCAGCTTGGCCGGGTCCGATAAGGGACATGGCTACACCTTC. Full variable domain (remainder filled in from reference TRBV5-1 and TRBJ1-2): KAGVTQTPRYLIKTRGQQVTLSCSPISGHRSVSWYQQTPGQGLQFLFEYFSETQRNKGNFPGRFSGRQFSNSRSEMNVSTLELGDSALYLCTSSLAGSDKGHGYTFGSGTRLTVV.

Comments on this clonotype: A much larger clonotype is one base distant, so this may be a read error. This chain uses TRBV11-2 with TRBJ2-4; D remains unclear. Germline V CDR1 and CDR2: SGHAT, FQNNGV. This CDR3 has 16 residues. For the CDR3, the DNA is TGTGCCAACAGCTTAGGGCAGTTGCTAGCCAAAAACATTCAGTACTTC. It encodes CANSLGQLLAKNIQYF.

The chain carries TRBV6-1 and TRBJ1-5; D remains unclear. Deletions cut 6 bases from V and 5 bases from J, with 14 bases between. This CDR3 has 14 amino acids. Germline V lookup: CDR1 MNHNS, CDR2 SASEGT. The CDR3 nucleotides read TGTGCCAGCAGCATCGGGCAGGATGATCAGCCCCAGCATTTT. Translating gives CASSIGQDDQPQHF.

Within the sample, this clonotype is medium-sized. V usage is TRBV11-2 and J usage is TRBJ1-1; no clear D gene. The ends were cut back, 1 base at V and 4 bases at J, with 10 bases in the middle. This CDR3 contains 14 residues. Looked up from germline, CDR1 is SGHAT and CDR2 is FQNNGV. The chain's CDR3 is CASSLGYLGTEAFF. The CDR3 DNA reads TGTGCCAGCAGCTTAGGGTACCTAGGCACTGAAGCTTTCTTT.

Concerning this clonotype: A much larger clone differs by one base, so this may be a read error. The V and J genes are TRBV9 and TRBJ1-2, with D unclear. CDR1 is SGDLS, CDR2 YYNGEE, per germline. Trimming cost V 6 bases and J 7 bases, with 16 bases left between them. The CDR3 contains 13 residues. The DNA for the CDR3 is TGTGCCAGCATCGCGGGAGGTTCGGGTGGCTACACCTTC. Its translation is CASIAGGSGGYTF.

This clonotype was found many times. This rearrangement joins TRBV20-1 to TRBJ2-1, with 10 bases aligning to TRBD2. Germline V gene sequence: CDR1 DFQATT, CDR2 SNEGSKA (reference sequence). The CDR3 totals 14 residues. Trimming at V came to 1 base and at J to 8 bases, leaving 5 bases not matched to a gene. The CDR3 DNA follows: TGCAGTGCTAGAGCCGGGACTAGCGACGATGAGCAGTTCTTC. Translating gives CSARAGTSDDEQFF.

CDR3 sequence reads: CASSDLEGAYDTQYF. The CDR3 DNA is TGTGCCAGCAGTGATCTAGAGGGGGCTTACGATACGCAGTATTTT. This chain connects TRBV28 to TRBJ2-3; 7 bases align to TRBD1. Germline V gene data show CDR1 as MDHEN and CDR2 as SYDVKM. The CDR3 has 15 amino acids. J was trimmed by 6 bases and V by 5 bases; bases with no gene match: 11.

Concerning this clonotype itself: This probably arose from a read error, given a far larger clone one base away. J is TRBJ2-7 and V is TRBV6-4; D possibly uses TRBD1 or TRBD2 (5 bases each). The CDR3 sequence is 12 residues long. Looked up from germline, CDR1 is MRHNA and CDR2 is SNTAGT. Trimming took off 5 bases at V and 5 bases at J, with 10 bases between the two ends. The CDR3 reads CASSKGTDEQYF. The CDR3 coding sequence is TGTGCCAGCAGTAAGGGGACGGACGAGCAGTACTTC.

This clonotype was seen repeatedly, ten times or more. A read error may produce the germline difference seen at one junction end. The chain recombines TRBV11-2 with TRBJ2-1; 8 bases fit TRBD2. Germline-derived CDR1 and CDR2 are SGHAT and FQNNGV. The CDR3 has 14 amino acids. The DNA of the CDR3 is TGTGCCAGCAGTTTAGCGGGAAGACTCAATGAGCAGTTCTTC. Translation: CASSLAGRLNEQFF.

This clonotype was observed at least ten times. The V call is TRBV27, the J call TRBJ2-3; no reliable D call. CDR1 is MNHEY, CDR2 SMNVEV, per germline (reference sequence). Trimming removed 4 bases at V and 0 bases at J, with 5 bases between. There are 13 residues in the CDR3. CDR3 nucleotide sequence: TGTGCCAGCAGTTCTTATAGCACAGATACGCAGTATTTT. This codes for CASSSYSTDTQYF.

This clonotype is labeled medium-sized. The chain employs TRBV27 and TRBJ2-3; D remains unclear. The V gene lost 2 bases and the J gene lost 3 bases, with 15 bases spanning the gap. Germline CDR1 is MNHEY and CDR2 is SMNVEV (reference sequence). The CDR3 has 16 amino acids. Here the CDR3 reads CASSLRPLGWTDTQYF. In nucleotides, the CDR3 is TGTGCCAGCAGTTTAAGGCCCTTGGGTTGGACAGATACGCAGTATTTT.

Ten or more counts support this clonotype. The chain carries TRBV13 and TRBJ1-2, with 8 positions matching TRBD1. The CDR3 length is 17 residues. J gave up 3 bases and V 3 bases, and 12 bases lay outside the gene matches. CDR1 and CDR2 from the germline V gene are PRHDT and FYEKMQ (reference sequence). CDR3 sequence reads: CASSFGARRGQDYGYTF. The CDR3 DNA follows: TGTGCCAGCAGCTTTGGAGCGCGCAGGGGGCAGGACTATGGCTACACCTTC.

The table lists this clonotype with many counts. The chain joins TRBV6-1 to TRBJ2-5; weak D call: TRBD2 (6 bases). Germline V CDR1 and CDR2: MNHNS, SASEGT. Deletions cut 6 bases from V and 7 bases from J, with 27 bases between. This CDR3 region has 17 residues. The CDR3 nucleotides read TGTGCCAGCAGGCGAGTGGGGGACTTTTACAAGAGGGGGACCCAGTACTTC. This gives the protein CASRRVGDFYKRGTQYF.

The chain uses TRBV6-1 and TRBJ2-2, with a weak D call TRBD2 (5 bases). The CDR3 covers 14 residues. Germline V gene sequence: CDR1 MNHNS, CDR2 SASEGT. Trimming shortened V by 4 bases and J by 6 bases, and 12 bases separated the two germline ends. The CDR3 bases are TGTGCCAGCAGTGCCTGGACTGGGGCCGGGGAGCTGTTTTTT. This codes for CASSAWTGAGELFF.

Comment on this clonotype: This probably arose from a read error, given a far larger clone one base away. V is TRBV6-4 and J is TRBJ1-1; TRBD1 aligns across 7 bases. This CDR3 is built from 14 residues. With V trimmed by 5 bases and J by 1 base, 4 bases remained unmatched. Germline V CDR1 and CDR2: MRHNA, SNTAGT. The CDR3 reads CASSPGQQNTEAFF. The CDR3 DNA is TGTGCCAGCAGTCCGGGACAGCAGAACACTGAAGCTTTCTTT.

In its sample, this clonotype was seen many times. The rearrangement uses TRBV6-2 or TRBV6-3 and TRBJ1-4; D is uncertain. The CDR3 covers 16 residues. Trimming stripped 6 bases from V and 5 bases from J, with 19 bases between. The germline V gene encodes CDR1 MNHEY and CDR2 SVGEGT. This CDR3 is CASRETPRGWNEKLFF. The CDR3 coding sequence is TGTGCCAGCAGGGAAACACCCCGAGGGTGGAATGAAAAACTGTTTTTT.

The chain combines TRBV27 with TRBJ2-7; D is ambiguous. CDR3 size: 15 residues. The V gene lost 6 bases and the J gene lost 0 bases, with 15 bases spanning the gap. From germline, CDR1 is MNHEY and CDR2 SMNVEV (reference sequence). CDR3 sequence: CASSPRLLSSYEQYF. The DNA for the CDR3 is TGTGCCAGCAGCCCCCGACTCCTTAGCTCCTACGAGCAGTACTTC.

The chain employs TRBV5-4 and TRBJ2-3; 8 nucleotides line up with TRBD2. The CDR3 totals 18 residues. Germline CDR1 and CDR2: SGHNT and YYREEE (reference sequence). V dropped 4 bases and J dropped 1; count of bases not matched to a gene: 14. CDR3 sequence (DNA): TGTGCCAGCAGCGGGGGGACTAGGGGTAGCTTACGCACAGATACGCAGTATTTT. It specifies CASSGGTRGSLRTDTQYF.

Details on this clonotype: Since a far larger clone is one base different, this is likely a read error. The CDR3 protein is CASSYPCDTGEMFF. CDR3 nucleotide sequence: TGTGCCAGCAGTTACCCATGCGACACCGGGGAGATGTTTTTT. The chain is built from TRBV6-1 and TRBJ2-2, with D possibly TRBD2 on 5 matching bases. The germline CDR1 and CDR2 sequences are MNHNS and SASEGT. The CDR3 runs 14 residues.

The chain recombines TRBV20-1 with TRBJ2-3; a possible D gene is TRBD2 (5 bases). Germline assignment: CDR1 DFQATT and CDR2 SNEGSKA (reference sequence). The CDR3 consists of 11 residues. The CDR3 loop is CSSPGSDTQYF. CDR3 DNA sequence: TGCAGCTCTCCGGGGTCAGATACGCAGTATTTT.

A note on this clonotype: Given a far larger clone just one base away, this is likely a sequencing read error. J is TRBJ2-7 and V is TRBV27, with TRBD1 as a possible D gene (6 bases). Between the trimmed V and J ends, which lost 4 bases and 3 bases, there was a span of 7 bases. The CDR3 consists of 12 residues. In germline, CDR1 is MNHEY, CDR2 SMNVEV (reference sequence). CDR3 DNA: TGTGCCAGCAGTTCGACAGGCTACGAGCAGTACTTC. Translating gives CASSSTGYEQYF.